This is a list of T cell receptor beta chains from one sample in a study of blood T cell repertoires in COVID-19. The method was immunoSEQ multiplex PCR; TCRdb's version includes in-frame clones alone and lacks a portion of them. Counted here are fewer than 150,000 clones, 80% to 90% occurring once; the ten biggest clones make up roughly 0.94%. Sequencing was carried out using peripheral blood. The origin of the receptors is a woman between 50 and 59 years old with active or convalescent COVID-19. The CDR3 runs from the conserved cysteine through the conserved F or W. The D gene is left open where the match is weak. Where a row states a size, it is once, few, many or the class of an expanded clone; other rows omit it.

TRBJ2-2 | . | . | TRBV28 | CASSGLLLTGELFF | TGTGCCAGCAGTGGGCTATTGCTCACCGGGGAGCTGTTTTTT
TRBJ1-2 | TRBD1 | . | TRBV5-6 | CASSLGSQGNGYTF | TGTGCCAGCAGCTTGGGGTCACAGGGGAACGGCTACACCTTC
TRBJ2-3 | . | . | TRBV19 | CASSIGARGDTQYF | TGTGCCAGTAGTATAGGCGCGAGGGGGGATACGCAGTATTTT
TRBJ1-3 | . | . | TRBV4-1 | CASSQVVASGNTIYF | TGCGCCAGCAGCCAAGTGGTGGCCTCTGGAAACACCATATATTTT
TRBJ2-2 | . | . | TRBV30 | CAWSFGGANTGELFF | TGTGCCTGGAGTTTTGGCGGGGCGAACACCGGGGAGCTGTTTTTT
TRBJ2-7 | . | . | TRBV9 | CASSVALGLQDEQYF | TGTGCCAGCAGCGTAGCTCTGGGGCTTCAAGACGAGCAGTACTTC
TRBJ2-1 | . | . | TRBV24-1 | CATSRPGLAYNEQFF | TGTGCCACCAGTAGGCCGGGTCTGGCCTACAATGAGCAGTTCTTC
TRBJ2-7 | TRBD2 | . | TRBV5-4 | CASSLWVAGDEQYF | TGTGCCAGCAGCTTGTGGGTAGCGGGAGACGAGCAGTACTTC
TRBJ1-2 | TRBD1 | . | TRBV28 | CASLQGAGGYTF | TGTGCCAGTCTACAGGGGGCGGGCGGCTACACCTTC
TRBJ2-5 | TRBD2 | . | TRBV19 | CARVGLVETQYF | TGTGCCAGAGTAGGACTAGTTGAGACCCAGTACTTC
TRBJ2-5 | TRBD2 | . | TRBV5-8 | CASSLAPGTSGVAVETQYF | TGTGCCAGCAGCTTGGCCCCCGGGACTAGCGGGGTCGCGGTAGAGACCCAGTACTTC
TRBJ2-2 | . | . | TRBV18 | CASLDTGELFF | TGTGCCAGCTTAGACACCGGGGAGCTGTTTTTT
TRBJ1-4 | . | once | TRBV7-2 | CASSLNQGKLFF | TGTGCCAGCAGCTTGAATCAGGGTAAACTGTTTTTT
TRBJ2-7 | . | . | TRBV7-2 | CASSLDNGRPGGFEQYF | TGTGCCAGCAGCTTAGACAACGGGAGACCTGGGGGGTTCGAGCAGTACTTC
TRBJ1-5 | TRBD1 | once | TRBV5-6 | CASSSVAQGNQPQHF | TGTGCCAGCAGTTCAGTGGCACAGGGGAATCAGCCCCAGCATTTT
TRBJ1-1 | . | . | TRBV11-2 | CASRVQGTEAFF | TGTGCCAGCAGGGTACAGGGCACTGAAGCTTTCTTT
TRBJ2-2 | TRBD1 | once | TRBV4-3 | CASSPQDRENTGELFF | TGCGCCAGCAGCCCGCAAGACAGGGAGAACACCGGGGAGCTGTTTTTT
TRBJ2-1 | TRBD2 | . | TRBV29-1 | CSVAWTRAEQFF | TGCAGCGTTGCCTGGACTAGGGCTGAGCAGTTCTTC
TRBJ1-3 | . | once | TRBV10-3 | CAISEGGNLSGNTIYF | TGTGCCATCAGTGAAGGAGGAAACCTCTCTGGAAACACCATATATTTT
TRBJ1-4 | . | few | TRBV28 | CASSTGTNEKLFF | TGTGCCAGCAGCACCGGGACTAATGAAAAACTGTTTTTT
TRBJ1-1 | . | . | TRBV19 | CASSEVDNTEAFF | TGTGCCAGTAGTGAGGTGGATAACACTGAAGCTTTCTTT
TRBJ2-1 | TRBD1 | . | TRBV28 | CASSLGQNYNEQFF | TGTGCCAGCAGTCTGGGACAGAATTACAATGAGCAGTTCTTC
TRBJ2-7 | . | . | TRBV29-1 | CSVRPPRGGPYEQYF | TGCAGCGTTAGGCCTCCAAGGGGGGGACCCTACGAGCAGTACTTC
TRBJ1-4 | . | . | TRBV30 | CAWRQGRNEKLFF | TGTGCCTGGAGACAGGGACGAAATGAAAAACTGTTTTTT
TRBJ1-2 | . | few | TRBV27 | CASSQGGYGYTF | TGTGCCAGCAGTCAGGGTGGCTATGGCTACACCTTC
TRBJ2-2 | TRBD2 | . | TRBV9 | CASSVEREGPTGELFF | TGTGCCAGCAGCGTGGAACGGGAGGGCCCCACCGGGGAGCTGTTTTTT
TRBJ2-1 | TRBD1 | . | TRBV19 | CASSTGGAERNEQFF | TGTGCCAGTAGTACAGGGGGCGCAGAGAGGAATGAGCAGTTCTTC
TRBJ1-4 | TRBD1 | . | TRBV6-5 | CASSYSGQGNEKLFF | TGTGCCAGCAGTTACTCCGGACAGGGGAATGAAAAACTGTTTTTT
TRBJ1-5 | . | . | TRBV5-4 | CASSLGQETPTSNQPQHF | TGTGCCAGCAGCTTGGGACAGGAGACCCCGACTAGCAATCAGCCCCAGCATTTT
TRBJ2-3 | TRBD1 | . | TRBV28 | CASSTTGVGDTQYF | TGTGCCAGCAGTACCACAGGGGTAGGGGATACGCAGTATTTT
TRBJ1-1 | TRBD1 | few | TRBV6-5 | CATGRDRVRAFF | TGTGCCACCGGCCGGGACAGAGTAAGGGCTTTCTTT
TRBJ1-6 | . | . | TRBV30 | CAWSVTGINSPLHF | TGTGCCTGGAGTGTAACAGGAATCAATTCACCCCTCCACTTT
TRBJ1-4 | . | once | TRBV5-5 | CASSLAGTNEKLFF | TGTGCCAGCAGCTTAGCGGGGACTAATGAAAAACTGTTTTTT
TRBJ1-6 | TRBD1 | . | TRBV6-5 | CASSTGTGSSPLHF | TGTGCCAGCAGTACCGGGACAGGGAGCTCACCCCTCCACTTT
TRBJ2-7 | . | . | TRBV4-2 | CASSQDRLLNSGELF | TGTGCCAGCAGCCAAGATCGTCTCCTGAATAGCGGAGAATTATTC
TRBJ1-4 | TRBD1 | . | TRBV28 | CASSSGQVNEKLFF | TGTGCCAGCAGTTCGGGACAGGTTAATGAAAAACTGTTTTTT
TRBJ2-1 | TRBD2 | . | TRBV27 | CASSLGTSGRNNEQFF | TGTGCCAGCAGTTTAGGGACTAGCGGGAGAAACAATGAGCAGTTCTTC
TRBJ2-7 | . | . | TRBV27 | CASSSPPLYEQYF | TGTGCCAGCAGCTCCCCCCCCCTCTACGAGCAGTACTTC
TRBJ2-7 | TRBD1 | . | TRBV19 | CASSDRTGGSYEQYF | TGTGCCAGTAGTGATCGGACAGGGGGCTCCTACGAGCAGTACTTC
TRBJ2-7 | TRBD2 | . | TRBV28 | CASGGQGGTYEQYF | TGTGCCAGTGGGGGTCAGGGAGGGACCTACGAGCAGTACTTC